This T cell receptor beta chain was identified in a study of T cell repertoires in aging, cancer and after chemotherapy. About the research overall: Patients with chronic lymphocytic leukemia were sampled before and after fludarabine- or bendamustine-based chemotherapy. Whole-study findings and limits: Healthy donors lost TCR diversity with age mainly through richness, cancer patients through richness and evenness.

Multiplex touch-down PCR with TRB-A/B primers amplified rearranged V-D-J TRB sequences. In TCRdb, the multiplex PCR reads were re-called with MiXCR into one record per CDR3 protein. The profile shows around 13,000 distinct CDR3 sequences, around 30% of them singletons. The template was genomic DNA from peripheral blood, not RNA. CDR3 length: 20 amino acids. V lost 5 bases to trimming and J lost 4 bases, with 30 bases between them. Germline values: CDR1 LNHDA, CDR2 SQIVND (reference sequence). By its share, this clonotype is medium-sized. The antigen remains unidentified. Sample: blood. The chain uses TRBV19 and TRBJ2-1; TRBD1 is a possible D gene (6 bases). The origin of this receptor is a human donor with a blood cancer. The CDR3 region is CASSYGSVMVSGTPYNEQFF. The CDR3 coding sequence is TGTGCCAGTAGTTACGGGTCGGTTATGGTCTCCGGGACACCATACAATGAGCAGTTCTTC.